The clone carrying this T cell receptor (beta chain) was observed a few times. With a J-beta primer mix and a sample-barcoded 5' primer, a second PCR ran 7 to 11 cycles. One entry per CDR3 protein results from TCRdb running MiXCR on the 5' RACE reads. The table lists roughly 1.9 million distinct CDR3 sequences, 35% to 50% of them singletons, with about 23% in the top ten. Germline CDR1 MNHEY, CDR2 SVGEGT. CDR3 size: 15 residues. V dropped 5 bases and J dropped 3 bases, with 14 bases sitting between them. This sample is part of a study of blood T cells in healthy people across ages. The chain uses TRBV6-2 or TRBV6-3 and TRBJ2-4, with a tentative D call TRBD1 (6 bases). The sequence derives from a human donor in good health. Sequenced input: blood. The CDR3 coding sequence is TGTGCCAGCAGTCCTAGAGGGGGATACAAAAACATTCAGTACTTC. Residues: CASSPRGGYKNIQYF.